The 2 T cell receptor beta chains below come from one sample, sequenced in a study of T-cell memory formation after mild COVID-19. TCRdb passed the 5' RACE reads through MiXCR, listing each CDR3 protein once. Seen here are around 80,000 distinct CDR3 sequences, 11% to 15% observed once, and the top ten hold under 35%. Sequenced input: PBMCs or a T cell subset sorted from them (not recorded which). The origin of the receptors is an adult woman who had mild COVID-19 (a few samples of this study predate the infection). Cell type and time point are not known.

The rearrangement uses TRBV12-3 or TRBV12-4 and TRBJ2-3; TRBD1 might be the D (5 bases). This CDR3 is 15 amino acids long. Trimming shortened V by 6 bases and J by 3 bases, and 16 bases separated the two germline ends. The CDR3 reads CASSPSAGLTDTQYF. The CDR3 DNA sequence: TGTGCCAGCAGCCCCTCGGCAGGGCTGACAGATACGCAGTATTTT.

This chain uses TRBV15 with TRBJ2-3, with no clear D. The CDR3 contains 15 residues. Trimming removed 0 bases from V and 0 bases from J, with 7 bases in between. The germline gives CDR1 LNHNV, CDR2 YYDKDF (reference sequence). The CDR3 protein is CATSRERISTDTQYF. Here the CDR3 DNA reads TGTGCCACCAGCAGAGAACGGATCAGCACAGATACGCAGTATTTT.